Following are 21 T cell receptor beta chains from one sample sequenced in a study of blood T cell repertoires in COVID-19. The assay was immunoSEQ multiplex PCR, and TCRdb's table has in-frame clones only and misses some. The table has 95,000 to 150,000 clones, 65% to 80% seen once; the top ten hold under 1%. What was sequenced was peripheral blood. The receptors stem from a human donor with acute or convalescent COVID-19. The donor label of this sample is uncertain.

The J gene is TRBJ2-3, the V gene TRBV5-1; 7 positions agree with TRBD1. This CDR3 is 14 amino acids long. Germline CDR1 is SGHRS and CDR2 is YFSETQ. The V gene end was trimmed by 4 bases and the J gene end by 2 bases; junction bases not matched to a gene: 4. CDR3 nucleotides: TGCGCCAGCAGCCGGGGACAGCCCACAGATACGCAGTATTTT. The encoded protein is CASSRGQPTDTQYF.

The chain employs TRBV11-3 and TRBJ2-2, with D hard to call. The CDR3 covers 16 residues. Trimming stripped 6 bases from V and 3 bases from J, with 17 bases between. The V gene's germline CDR1 is SGHNT and CDR2 YENEEA. The CDR3 reads CASSPSSLGDTGELFF. For the CDR3, the DNA is TGTGCCAGCAGTCCCTCGTCGCTAGGCGACACCGGGGAGCTGTTTTTT.

The chain employs TRBV9 and TRBJ2-2, with 11 nucleotides matching TRBD2. Germline V gene data show CDR1 as SGDLS and CDR2 as YYNGEE. The CDR3 runs 19 residues. The ends lost 4 bases at V and 2 bases at J; junction bases unmatched: 13. The CDR3 reads CASSSQVASGGINTGELFF. The CDR3 DNA follows: TGTGCCAGCAGCTCCCAAGTGGCTAGCGGGGGGATTAACACCGGGGAGCTGTTTTTT.

The CDR3 loop reads CASSPVNTGVRAEAFF. DNA for the CDR3: TGTGCCAGCTCACCTGTCAACACGGGGGTTAGGGCTGAAGCTTTCTTT. The chain joins TRBV18 to TRBJ1-1; TRBD1 might be the D (5 bases). CDR1 and CDR2 from the germline V gene are KGHSH and LQKENI. The CDR3 sequence is 16 residues long. V lost 3 bases to trimming and J lost 6 bases, with 20 bases between them.

The gene calls are TRBV2 and TRBJ2-6; 7 bases are shared with TRBD1. Germline lookup yields CDR1 SNHLY and CDR2 FYNNEI. The CDR3 is 16 residues long. Trimming took 11 bases from V and 2 from J; bases not matched to a gene: 12. CDR3 sequence reads: CARKGTGTAGANVLTF. CDR3 sequence (DNA): TGTGCCCGAAAAGGGACGGGGACAGCTGGGGCCAACGTCCTGACTTTC.

This chain joins TRBV6-5 and TRBJ2-7; tentatively, D is TRBD1 (7 bases). This CDR3 spans 14 amino acids. Germline loops: CDR1 MNHEY, CDR2 SVGAGI. Trimming removed 3 bases from V and 1 base from J, with 10 bases in between. This CDR3 is CASSYQGGSYEQYF. The CDR3 nucleotides read TGTGCCAGCAGTTATCAGGGGGGTTCCTACGAGCAGTACTTC.

This clone appeared a few times. The chain employs TRBV5-8 and TRBJ1-1; D remains unclear. The germline gives CDR1 SGHTS, CDR2 YDEGEE. Deletions cut 3 bases from V and 2 bases from J, with 11 bases between. This CDR3 spans 14 amino acids. The CDR3 loop reads CASSYSGLNTEAFF. The CDR3 DNA follows: TGTGCCAGCAGCTATTCAGGTCTCAACACTGAAGCTTTCTTT.

The rearrangement links TRBV19 to TRBJ1-4; no firm D call. Trimming pared 4 bases from V and 4 bases from J, leaving 13 bases between. CDR1 is LNHDA and CDR2 is SQIVND in the germline V gene (reference sequence). The CDR3 consists of 15 residues. CDR3 residues: CASSRDSAVNEKLFF. CDR3 coding DNA: TGTGCCAGTAGTAGAGATTCAGCGGTTAATGAAAAACTGTTTTTT.

The chain carries TRBV21-1 and TRBJ1-2. TRBV21-1 is shown as a pseudogene. The CDR3 runs 19 residues. Here the CDR3 reads CASSKEERVNRVHCNGYTF. The CDR3 coding sequence is TGTGCCAGCAGCAAAGAGGAGAGAGTGAATCGGGTGCACTGCAATGGCTACACCTTC.

The chain links TRBV3-1 (or the pseudogene TRBV3-2) to TRBJ1-2; no reliable D call. Per the germline V gene, CDR1 is LGHDT and CDR2 is YNNKEL (reference sequence). V lost 0 bases and J lost 8, with 16 bases in between. This CDR3 has 15 residues. CDR3 in amino acids: CASSQDMASGEGYTF. CDR3 coding DNA: TGTGCCAGCAGCCAAGATATGGCGTCCGGGGAAGGCTACACCTTC.

The chain is built from TRBV5-4 and TRBJ2-3; D is possibly TRBD2 (5 bases). The CDR3 totals 14 residues. The germline CDR1 and CDR2 sequences are SGHNT and YYREEE (reference sequence). Between the trimmed V and J ends, which lost 7 bases and 0 bases, there was a span of 12 bases. Written as DNA, the CDR3 is TGTGCCAGCCGACTTTCGGGAAGCACAGATACGCAGTATTTT. It codes for CASRLSGSTDTQYF.

The chain employs TRBV5-5 and TRBJ1-4; 7 bases are shared with TRBD1. Germline lookup yields CDR1 SGHKS and CDR2 YYEKEE (reference sequence). The CDR3 spans 17 residues. J lost 2 bases, V lost 2 bases, and 9 bases had no gene match. The CDR3 DNA follows: TGTGCCAGCAGCTTTTTACAGGGGATCTGGACTAATGAAAAACTGTTTTTT. Amino acids: CASSFLQGIWTNEKLFF.

The chain carries TRBV5-4 and TRBJ2-6; D might be TRBD1 (5 bases). With 1 base removed from V and 4 bases from J, the gap between germline ends came to 15 bases. Per germline, CDR1 SGHNT and CDR2 YYREEE (reference sequence). This CDR3 comprises 17 residues. The CDR3 region is CASSLSDTGTGANVLTF. CDR3 DNA: TGTGCCAGCAGCTTGAGCGACACAGGTACGGGGGCCAACGTCCTGACTTTC.

The chain has TRBV29-1 and TRBJ1-3, with 8 bases aligning to TRBD1. The V and J ends lost 4 bases and 4 bases, in that order; junction bases with no gene match: 3. Germline loops: CDR1 SQVTM, CDR2 ANQGSEA. The CDR3 covers 13 residues. Here the CDR3 DNA reads TGCAGCGTTGGACAGGGGCGAGGAAACACCATATATTTT. It translates to CSVGQGRGNTIYF.

This clone was counted between two and nine times. The J gene is TRBJ1-5, the V gene TRBV15; D is ambiguous. Germline V gives CDR1 LNHNV, CDR2 YYDKDF (reference sequence). The CDR3 runs 13 residues. V lost 1 base to trimming and J lost 4 bases, with 5 bases between them. CDR3 loop: CATSRAGNQPQHF. The CDR3 nucleotides read TGTGCCACCAGCAGAGCGGGGAATCAGCCCCAGCATTTT.

This sequence joins TRBV7-7 and TRBJ2-5; D possibly corresponds to TRBD2 (5 bases). V was pared by 1 base and J by 5 bases, with 14 bases between. CDR1 SSHAT and CDR2 FNYEAQ come from the germline V gene (reference sequence). The CDR3 consists of 15 residues. The CDR3 sequence: CASSLVVGGGETQYF. CDR3 nucleotides: TGTGCCAGCAGCTTAGTCGTCGGCGGCGGGGAGACCCAGTACTTC.

This chain joins TRBV6-5 and TRBJ1-1; D unclear. This CDR3 has 13 amino acids. Trimming removed 4 bases at V and 4 bases at J, with 10 bases between. Germline values: CDR1 MNHEY, CDR2 SVGAGI. The CDR3 region is CASSSGLLTEAFF. CDR3 coding DNA: TGTGCCAGCAGTTCCGGACTGCTCACTGAAGCTTTCTTT.

The chain carries TRBV6-5 and TRBJ2-2; D call uncertain. Trimming removed 6 bases from V and 5 bases from J, with 13 bases in between. There are 14 residues in the CDR3. Germline loops: CDR1 MNHEY, CDR2 SVGAGI. CDR3: CASRSLRGTGELFF. The CDR3 DNA reads as TGTGCCAGCAGGTCCCTTCGAGGAACCGGGGAGCTGTTTTTT.

This clone was seen ten or more times. This chain joins TRBV2 and TRBJ1-1; D is possibly TRBD1 (6 bases). The germline V gene encodes CDR1 SNHLY and CDR2 FYNNEI. The germline V and J ends were trimmed by 6 bases and 6 bases, with 23 bases remaining between them. This CDR3 contains 16 residues. This CDR3 is CASRDWLAGGTAEAFF. The CDR3 DNA reads as TGTGCCAGCAGGGATTGGCTCGCGGGGGGCACAGCTGAAGCTTTCTTT.

This rearrangement joins TRBV5-6 to TRBJ2-3, with TRBD2 identical over 13 bases. Germline CDR1 SGHDT, CDR2 YYEEEE. Germline trimming cut 2 bases from V and 5 bases from J; bases unmatched to any gene: 2. This CDR3 comprises 15 residues. The CDR3 region is CASSFGTSGVDTQYF. The CDR3 DNA follows: TGTGCCAGCAGCTTCGGGACTAGCGGGGTAGATACGCAGTATTTT.

This chain uses TRBV21-1 with TRBJ2-2; the D segment call TRBD2 is taken from the table without a DNA check. TRBV21-1 is an annotated pseudogene. CDR3 length equals 15 residues. The CDR3 sequence: CASSKGRGHAGELFF. CDR3 nucleotides: TGTGCCAGCAGCAAAGGTCGGGGTCATGCCGGGGAGCTGTTTTTT.